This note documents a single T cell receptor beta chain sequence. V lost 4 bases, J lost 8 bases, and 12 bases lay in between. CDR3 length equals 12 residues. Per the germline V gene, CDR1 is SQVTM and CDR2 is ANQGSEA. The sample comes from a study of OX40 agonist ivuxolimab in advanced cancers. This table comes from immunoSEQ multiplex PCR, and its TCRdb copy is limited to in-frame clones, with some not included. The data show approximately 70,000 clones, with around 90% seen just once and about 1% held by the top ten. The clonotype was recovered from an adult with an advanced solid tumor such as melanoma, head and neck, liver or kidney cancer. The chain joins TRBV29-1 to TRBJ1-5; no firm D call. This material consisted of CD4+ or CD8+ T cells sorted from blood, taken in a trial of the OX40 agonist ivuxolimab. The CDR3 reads CSVAAEGKPQHF. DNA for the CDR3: TGCAGCGTTGCGGCAGAAGGGAAGCCCCAGCATTTT.